The entry that follows covers one T cell receptor beta chain sequence. Antigen unknown. The study ran its PCR with 60 Vbeta and 13 Jbeta primers. Generated by immunoSEQ multiplex PCR, the TCRdb table keeps only in-frame clones and is missing some. This table holds 160,000 or so clones, approximately 80% found once. Trimming shortened V by 4 bases and J by 5 bases, and 11 bases separated the two germline ends. Germline V gives CDR1 GTSNPN, CDR2 SVGIG (reference sequence). The CDR3 is made up of 12 amino acids. These donors counted as nominally healthy when sampled, but unrecorded immune exposures were likely. The sample is drawn from a study of cytomegalovirus exposure and HLA in healthy donors. For the study at large: Most genotyped donors, roughly 83% of roughly 400, had Caucasian-associated genetic ancestry. Study findings and constraints: The study flagged about 160 TCR beta chains as cytomegalovirus-associated.

This rearrangement joins TRBV30 to TRBJ2-5; weak D call: TRBD2 (5 bases). The TCR was taken from a man aged 45-60 years in good health and CMV-seropositive. Sequencing input: PBMCs. The CDR3 region is CAWKAGGETQYF. As DNA, the CDR3 is TGTGCCTGGAAGGCCGGCGGGGAGACCCAGTACTTC.